These T cell receptor beta chains were read from a single sample in a study of response to subunit inactivated influenza vaccine. TCRdb analysed the RT-PCR reads with MiXCR anew, one entry per CDR3 protein. The sample includes about 700,000 distinct CDR3 sequences, approximately 13% of them seen just once. The sample consisted of PBMCs from blood, taken about 14 days before vaccination. The source is a man in his fifties or sixties who received an inactivated influenza vaccine. Both conserved end residues are part of each CDR3. The order of the fields is J gene, D gene, V gene, clone size, CDR3 protein, CDR3 DNA. The D gene is left open where the match is weak. Clone size appears in some rows only: once, few, many, or a class for an expanded clone.

J gene: TRBJ1-1
D gene: NA
V gene: TRBV12-3/TRBV12-4
clone size: few
CDR3 protein: CASSLVALNTEAFF
CDR3 DNA: TGTGCCAGCAGTTTGGTAGCCTTGAACACTGAAGCTTTCTTT

J gene: TRBJ2-1
D gene: TRBD1
V gene: TRBV10-3
clone size: NA
CDR3 protein: CAISDHGQGLRYNEQFF
CDR3 DNA: TGTGCCATCAGTGACCATGGACAGGGGTTGAGATACAATGAGCAGTTCTTC

J gene: TRBJ2-1
D gene: NA
V gene: TRBV7-9
clone size: few
CDR3 protein: CASSLPERGANEQFF
CDR3 DNA: TGTGCCAGCAGTTTACCTGAACGGGGGGCCAATGAGCAGTTCTTC

J gene: TRBJ2-4
D gene: TRBD2
V gene: TRBV2
clone size: NA
CDR3 protein: CARGGLADQKNIQYF
CDR3 DNA: TGTGCCAGGGGGGGACTAGCGGACCAGAAAAACATTCAGTACTTC

J gene: TRBJ2-2
D gene: TRBD1
V gene: TRBV5-1
clone size: many
CDR3 protein: CASKAGGQTGELFF
CDR3 DNA: TGCGCCAGCAAGGCAGGGGGCCAAACCGGGGAGCTGTTTTTT

J gene: TRBJ2-3
D gene: TRBD1
V gene: TRBV9
clone size: few
CDR3 protein: CASSVGNRGTPSTDTQYF
CDR3 DNA: TGTGCCAGCAGCGTCGGGAACAGGGGGACGCCTAGCACAGATACGCAGTATTTT

J gene: TRBJ1-1
D gene: TRBD1
V gene: TRBV10-3
clone size: NA
CDR3 protein: CAISKEGQGDTEAFF
CDR3 DNA: TGTGCCATCAGTAAGGAGGGACAGGGGGACACTGAAGCTTTCTTT

J gene: TRBJ2-1
D gene: TRBD2
V gene: TRBV4-2
clone size: NA
CDR3 protein: CASSQYPGLAPDNEQFF
CDR3 DNA: TGTGCCAGCAGCCAATATCCGGGACTAGCGCCCGACAATGAGCAGTTCTTC

J gene: TRBJ2-7
D gene: NA
V gene: TRBV12-3/TRBV12-4
clone size: NA
CDR3 protein: CASSILFYEQYF
CDR3 DNA: TGTGCCAGCAGCATACTTTTTTACGAGCAGTACTTC

J gene: TRBJ2-1
D gene: NA
V gene: TRBV5-6
clone size: NA
CDR3 protein: CASRLATDEQFF
CDR3 DNA: TGTGCCAGCCGCCTAGCGACCGATGAGCAGTTCTTC

J gene: TRBJ2-7
D gene: TRBD1
V gene: TRBV4-3
clone size: many
CDR3 protein: CASSQENRGFYEQYF
CDR3 DNA: TGCGCCAGCAGCCAAGAGAACAGGGGTTTCTACGAGCAGTACTTC

J gene: TRBJ2-1
D gene: TRBD1
V gene: TRBV12-3/TRBV12-4
clone size: many
CDR3 protein: CASSAGQGSYNEQFF
CDR3 DNA: TGTGCCAGCAGTGCCGGACAGGGTTCTTACAATGAGCAGTTCTTC

J gene: TRBJ2-7
D gene: TRBD1
V gene: TRBV20-1
clone size: few
CDR3 protein: CSAGQDRVQQYF
CDR3 DNA: TGCAGTGCTGGCCAGGACAGGGTTCAGCAGTACTTC

J gene: TRBJ2-4
D gene: TRBD2
V gene: TRBV4-3
clone size: few
CDR3 protein: CASSQDPSGSMAKNIQYF
CDR3 DNA: TGCGCCAGCAGCCAAGATCCTAGCGGGAGTATGGCCAAAAACATTCAGTACTTC

J gene: TRBJ1-1
D gene: NA
V gene: TRBV10-3
clone size: few
CDR3 protein: CAISESVAFGAFF
CDR3 DNA: TGTGCCATCAGTGAGTCTGTGGCATTTGGTGCTTTCTTT

J gene: TRBJ2-3
D gene: TRBD2
V gene: TRBV11-2
clone size: NA
CDR3 protein: CASSLGLAGGRGTDTQYF
CDR3 DNA: TGTGCCAGCAGCTTAGGACTAGCGGGAGGGAGGGGCACAGATACGCAGTATTTT

J gene: TRBJ2-1
D gene: TRBD2
V gene: TRBV6-1
clone size: few
CDR3 protein: CASSTASGGGNEQFF
CDR3 DNA: TGTGCCAGCAGTACCGCTAGCGGGGGTGGCAATGAGCAGTTCTTC

J gene: TRBJ2-4
D gene: TRBD1
V gene: TRBV7-3
clone size: few
CDR3 protein: CASSLGGQGANIQYF
CDR3 DNA: TGTGCCAGCAGCTTAGGTGGCCAGGGGGCAAACATTCAGTACTTC

J gene: TRBJ2-7
D gene: TRBD1
V gene: TRBV9
clone size: NA
CDR3 protein: CASSGGQGAGREQYF
CDR3 DNA: TGTGCCAGCAGCGGTGGACAGGGGGCTGGACGAGAGCAGTACTTC

J gene: TRBJ2-2
D gene: TRBD1
V gene: TRBV7-9
clone size: few
CDR3 protein: CASSSSGTGGSGELFF
CDR3 DNA: TGTGCCAGCAGCTCCTCCGGGACAGGGGGTTCCGGGGAGCTGTTTTTT

J gene: TRBJ2-3
D gene: TRBD1
V gene: TRBV20-1
clone size: few
CDR3 protein: CSAIGGRDRGADTQYF
CDR3 DNA: TGCAGTGCTATAGGGGGCCGGGACAGGGGGGCAGATACGCAGTATTTT

J gene: TRBJ1-2
D gene: TRBD1
V gene: TRBV20-1
clone size: few
CDR3 protein: CSARDRDRGPGYTF
CDR3 DNA: TGCAGTGCTAGGGACCGGGACAGGGGGCCTGGCTACACCTTC

J gene: TRBJ2-7
D gene: NA
V gene: TRBV28
clone size: few
CDR3 protein: CASREGTYEQYF
CDR3 DNA: TGTGCCAGCCGAGAAGGTACCTACGAGCAGTACTTC

J gene: TRBJ1-1
D gene: NA
V gene: TRBV11-2
clone size: many
CDR3 protein: CASSLDLTRGAFF
CDR3 DNA: TGTGCCAGCAGCTTAGATCTGACAAGAGGTGCTTTCTTT

J gene: TRBJ1-3
D gene: NA
V gene: TRBV28
clone size: NA
CDR3 protein: CASSLTGGLAGNTIYF
CDR3 DNA: TGTGCCAGCAGTTTAACGGGGGGCCTCGCTGGAAACACCATATATTTT

J gene: TRBJ2-1
D gene: TRBD2
V gene: TRBV4-2
clone size: few
CDR3 protein: CASSHLPKREGGNEQFF
CDR3 DNA: TGTGCCAGCAGCCATCTCCCTAAGCGGGAGGGGGGTAATGAGCAGTTCTTC

J gene: TRBJ2-1
D gene: TRBD2
V gene: TRBV3-1
clone size: NA
CDR3 protein: CASSPISGSTPEQFF
CDR3 DNA: TGTGCCAGCAGCCCGATTAGCGGGAGCACCCCTGAGCAGTTCTTC

J gene: TRBJ2-1
D gene: TRBD2
V gene: TRBV28
clone size: many
CDR3 protein: CASRLSGSSYNEQFF
CDR3 DNA: TGTGCCAGCAGGCTTAGCGGGAGCTCCTACAATGAGCAGTTCTTC

J gene: TRBJ2-3
D gene: TRBD2
V gene: TRBV12-3/TRBV12-4
clone size: many
CDR3 protein: CASSFQWLAGVTDTQYF
CDR3 DNA: TGTGCCAGCAGTTTTCAGTGGCTAGCGGGAGTTACAGATACGCAGTATTTT

J gene: TRBJ2-5
D gene: NA
V gene: TRBV4-2
clone size: NA
CDR3 protein: CASSQEYQQETQYF
CDR3 DNA: TGTGCCAGCAGCCAAGAGTACCAGCAAGAGACCCAGTACTTC

J gene: TRBJ1-1
D gene: NA
V gene: TRBV20-1
clone size: few
CDR3 protein: CSARAWAGVMNTEAFF
CDR3 DNA: TGCAGTGCTAGAGCATGGGCAGGTGTCATGAACACTGAAGCTTTCTTT

J gene: TRBJ2-3
D gene: TRBD2
V gene: TRBV5-5
clone size: NA
CDR3 protein: CASSLGPSGGSTDTQYF
CDR3 DNA: TGTGCCAGCAGCTTAGGCCCTAGCGGGGGGAGCACAGATACGCAGTATTTT

J gene: TRBJ2-1
D gene: TRBD2
V gene: TRBV9
clone size: NA
CDR3 protein: CASSATLAGGKQFF
CDR3 DNA: TGTGCCAGCAGCGCCACTTTAGCGGGAGGGAAGCAGTTCTTC

J gene: TRBJ2-3
D gene: TRBD2
V gene: TRBV28
clone size: NA
CDR3 protein: CASSLSGGARDTDTQYF
CDR3 DNA: TGTGCCAGCAGTTTAAGCGGGGGGGCACGGGATACAGATACGCAGTATTTT

J gene: TRBJ1-2
D gene: TRBD1
V gene: TRBV9
clone size: NA
CDR3 protein: CASSAYRGGSDGYTF
CDR3 DNA: TGTGCCAGCAGCGCGTACAGGGGCGGCTCGGATGGCTACACCTTC